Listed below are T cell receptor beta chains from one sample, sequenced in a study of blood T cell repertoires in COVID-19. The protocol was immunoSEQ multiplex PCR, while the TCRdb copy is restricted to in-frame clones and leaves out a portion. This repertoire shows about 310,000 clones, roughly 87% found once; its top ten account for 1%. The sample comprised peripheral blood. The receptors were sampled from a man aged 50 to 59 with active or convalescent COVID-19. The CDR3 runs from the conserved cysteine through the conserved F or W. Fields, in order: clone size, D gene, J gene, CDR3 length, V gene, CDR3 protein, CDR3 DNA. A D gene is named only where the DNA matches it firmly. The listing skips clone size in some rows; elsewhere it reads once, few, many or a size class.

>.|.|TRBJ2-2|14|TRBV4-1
CASSQDRGTGELFF
TGCGCCAGCAGCCAAGATAGGGGGACCGGGGAGCTGTTTTTT
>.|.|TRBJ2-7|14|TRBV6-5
CASSYNRVTYEQYF
TGTGCCAGCAGCTACAACAGGGTAACCTACGAGCAGTACTTC
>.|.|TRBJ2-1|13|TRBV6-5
CASRGYSYNEQFF
TGTGCCAGCAGGGGCTATTCCTACAATGAGCAGTTCTTC
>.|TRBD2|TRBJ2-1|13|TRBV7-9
CASSPGASGLKFF
TGTGCCAGCAGCCCCGGGGCTAGCGGCCTTAAGTTCTTC
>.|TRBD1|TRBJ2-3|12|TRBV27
CASGQGTDTQYF
TGTGCCAGCGGACAGGGCACAGATACGCAGTATTTT
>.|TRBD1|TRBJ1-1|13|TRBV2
CASSTGQGAEAFF
TGTGCCAGCAGTACCGGACAGGGGGCAGAGGCTTTCTTT
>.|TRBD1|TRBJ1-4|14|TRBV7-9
CASSLGQGGEKLFF
TGTGCCAGCAGCTTGGGACAGGGCGGAGAAAAACTGTTTTTT
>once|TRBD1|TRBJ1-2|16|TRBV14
CASSPYGTATDYGYTF
TGTGCCAGCAGCCCCTACGGGACAGCTACCGATTATGGCTACACCTTC
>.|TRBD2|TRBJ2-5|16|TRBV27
CATSTGLAGGGGTQYF
TGTGCCACCTCCACTGGACTAGCGGGGGGCGGGGGGACCCAGTACTTC
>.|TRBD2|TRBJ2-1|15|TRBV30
CAWSFRGLAYNEQFF
TGTGCCTGGAGTTTCCGGGGACTAGCTTACAATGAGCAGTTCTTC
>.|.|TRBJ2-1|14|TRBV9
CASSVAVPYNEQFF
TGTGCCAGCAGCGTAGCGGTACCTTACAATGAGCAGTTCTTC
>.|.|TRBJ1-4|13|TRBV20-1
CSASRQVGEKLFF
TGCAGTGCTAGTCGACAGGTCGGAGAAAAACTGTTTTTT
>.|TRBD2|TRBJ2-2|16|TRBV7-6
CASSEGTSGTGGELFF
TGTGCCAGCAGCGAAGGGACTAGCGGGACGGGCGGGGAGCTGTTTTTT
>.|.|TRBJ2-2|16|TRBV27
CASSLLEASNTGELFF
TGTGCCAGCAGTTTACTCGAGGCTTCGAACACCGGGGAGCTGTTTTTT
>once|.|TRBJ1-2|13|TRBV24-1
CATSDPTVYGYTF
TGTGCCACCAGTGATCCGACAGTTTATGGCTACACCTTC
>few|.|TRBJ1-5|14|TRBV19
CASSTGGEGQPQHF
TGTGCCAGTAGCACGGGCGGGGAGGGTCAGCCCCAGCATTTT
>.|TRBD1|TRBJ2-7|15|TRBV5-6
CASSTWTGYNYEQYF
TGTGCCAGCAGCACCTGGACAGGGTATAACTACGAGCAGTACTTC
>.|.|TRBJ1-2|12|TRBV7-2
CASSFDGPGYTF
TGTGCCAGCAGCTTCGATGGGCCTGGCTACACCTTC
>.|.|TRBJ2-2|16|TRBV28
CASINSGHLNTGELFF
TGTGCCAGCATTAACTCGGGACACTTGAACACCGGGGAGCTGTTTTTT
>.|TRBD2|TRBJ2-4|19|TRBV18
CASSPSGLAGGLAKNIQYF
TGTGCCAGCTCACCCTCTGGACTAGCGGGGGGGCTAGCCAAAAACATTCAGTACTTC
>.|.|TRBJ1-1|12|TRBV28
CASSNMNTEAFF
TGTGCCAGCAGTAACATGAACACTGAAGCTTTCTTT
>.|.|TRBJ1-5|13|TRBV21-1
CASSITGNQPQHF
TGTGCCAGCAGCATTACAGGGAATCAGCCCCAGCATTTT
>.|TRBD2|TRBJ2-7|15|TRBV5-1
CASSSGGAPQYEQYF
TGCGCCAGCAGCTCGGGGGGGGCCCCCCAATACGAGCAGTACTTC
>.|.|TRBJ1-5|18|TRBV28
CASSYANRADYSNQPQHF
TGTGCCAGCAGTTACGCCAACAGGGCTGACTATAGCAATCAGCCCCAGCATTTT
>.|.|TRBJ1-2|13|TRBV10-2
CASSEGNFYGYTF
TGCGCCAGCAGTGAGGGTAACTTCTATGGCTACACCTTC
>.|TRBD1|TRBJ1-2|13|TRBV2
CASSRDSEDGYTF
TGTGCCAGCAGTCGGGACAGCGAAGATGGCTACACCTTC
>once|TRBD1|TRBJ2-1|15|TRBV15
CATSRGTGDHNEQFF
TGTGCCACCAGCAGAGGGACAGGGGACCACAATGAGCAGTTCTTC
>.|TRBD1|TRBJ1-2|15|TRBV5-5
CASSTGTGENYGYTF
TGTGCCAGCAGCACTGGGACAGGGGAAAACTATGGCTACACCTTC
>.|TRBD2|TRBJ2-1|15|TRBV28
CASSSQREGHNEQFF
TGTGCCAGCAGTTCCCAGCGGGAAGGGCACAATGAGCAGTTCTTC
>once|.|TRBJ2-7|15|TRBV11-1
CASSLGRLKSYEQYF
TGTGCCAGCAGCTTAGGACGACTGAAATCCTACGAGCAGTACTTC
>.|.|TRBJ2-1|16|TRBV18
CASSPPDRASYNEQFF
TGTGCCAGCTCACCCCCCGACAGAGCCTCCTACAATGAGCAGTTCTTC
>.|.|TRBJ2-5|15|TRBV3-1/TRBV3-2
CASSQFLTGQETQYF
TGTGCCAGCAGCCAATTTCTGACAGGCCAAGAGACCCAGTACTTC
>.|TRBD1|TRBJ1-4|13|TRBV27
CAAGGQFNEKLFF
TGTGCCGCAGGGGGACAGTTTAATGAAAAACTGTTTTTT
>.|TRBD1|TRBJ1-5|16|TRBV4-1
CASSQEEGAPNQPQHF
TGCGCCAGCAGCCAAGAAGAGGGGGCACCTAATCAGCCCCAGCATTTT
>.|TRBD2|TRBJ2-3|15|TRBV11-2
CASSPRGLAGDTQYF
TGTGCCAGCAGCCCACGGGGACTAGCGGGGGATACGCAGTATTTT
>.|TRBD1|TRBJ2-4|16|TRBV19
CASSPDRDPGPSIQYF
TGTGCCAGTAGTCCCGACAGGGATCCCGGCCCGAGCATTCAGTACTTC
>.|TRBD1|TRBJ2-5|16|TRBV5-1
CASRRLGQNNQETQYF
TGCGCCAGCAGGAGACTGGGACAGAACAATCAAGAGACCCAGTACTTC
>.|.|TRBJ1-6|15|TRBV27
CASSLKPGSSSPLHF
TGTGCCAGCAGTTTAAAACCCGGGAGCAGCTCACCCCTCCACTTT
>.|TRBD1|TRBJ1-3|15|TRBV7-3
CASSDGQAPGNTIYF
TGTGCCAGCAGCGACGGACAGGCACCTGGAAACACCATATATTTT
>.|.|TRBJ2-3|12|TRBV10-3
CATRDDTDTQYF
TGTGCCACCCGGGATGACACAGATACGCAGTATTTT
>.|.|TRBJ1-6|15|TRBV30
CAWSGSTGDNSPLHF
TGTGCCTGGAGTGGGTCCACAGGAGATAATTCACCCCTCCACTTT
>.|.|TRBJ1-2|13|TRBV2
CASSLTGSEGYTF
TGTGCCAGCAGCCTTACAGGGTCTGAAGGCTACACCTTC
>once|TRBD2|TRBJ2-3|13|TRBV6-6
CASKGTRRDTQYF
TGTGCCAGCAAAGGGACTAGGCGGGATACGCAGTATTTT
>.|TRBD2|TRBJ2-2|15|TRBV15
CATRNSGRNTGELFF
TGTGCCACCAGAAATAGCGGGAGGAACACCGGGGAGCTGTTTTTT
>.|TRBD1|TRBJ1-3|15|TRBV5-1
CASSLDRGSGNTIYF
TGCGCCAGCAGCTTGGACAGGGGCTCTGGAAACACCATATATTTT
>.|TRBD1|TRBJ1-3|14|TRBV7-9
CASKDRGLRNTIYF
TGTGCCAGCAAGGACAGGGGACTACGGAACACCATATATTTT
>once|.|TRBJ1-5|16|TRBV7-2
CASSLGYGRSNQPQHF
TGTGCCAGCAGCTTAGGGTATGGCAGGAGCAATCAGCCCCAGCATTTT
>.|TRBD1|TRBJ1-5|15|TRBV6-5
CASSYSGQDNQPQHF
TGTGCCAGCAGTTACAGTGGACAGGACAATCAGCCCCAGCATTTT
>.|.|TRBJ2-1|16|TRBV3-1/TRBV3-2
CASSHGRGSSYNEQFF
TGTGCCAGCAGCCACGGTAGGGGTAGCTCCTACAATGAGCAGTTCTTC
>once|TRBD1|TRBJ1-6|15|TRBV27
CASSLTGGRNSPLHF
TGTGCCAGCAGTTTGACAGGGGGCCGTAATTCACCCCTCCACTTT
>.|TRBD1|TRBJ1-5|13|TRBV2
CASGQASNQPQHF
TGTGCCAGCGGACAGGCTTCCAATCAGCCCCAGCATTTT